This T cell receptor (beta chain) was sequenced in a study of memory CD4+ T cells and cytomegalovirus serostatus. On the study more broadly: Healthy Belgian adult donors included about 10 CMV-positive and fewer than 25 CMV-negative people.

TCRdb's copy holds only in-frame clones and misses some; the assay was immunoSEQ multiplex PCR. The table includes approximately 41,000 clones, roughly four fifths detected once. The sort gate was single viable CD3+CD4+CD8-CD45RO+ cells for memory CD4+ T cells. This TCR was sampled from an adult in good health and CMV-seronegative. The sample was memory CD4+ T cells from blood.

DNA for the CDR3: TGTGCCAGCAGCTTGGGGGAAGAGACTGAAGCTTTCTTT. It yields the protein CASSLGEETEAFF. The chain recombines TRBV5-4 with TRBJ1-1, with no clear D. Germline assignment: CDR1 SGHNT and CDR2 YYREEE (reference sequence). CDR3 length equals 13 residues. Trimming stripped 0 bases from V and 5 bases from J, with 8 bases between.